This T cell receptor beta chain is from a study of CD4 T cells in relation to SARS-CoV-2 and coronaviruses. Study-level information: The HLA restriction of the shared crossreactive spike epitopes was mapped. The study's findings and limits: According to naive versus memory sequencing, detected responses are memory recall, not newly primed.

TCRdb's table, derived via immunoSEQ multiplex PCR, lists solely in-frame clones and lacks some. The repertoire holds some 40,000 clones, with roughly 80% as singletons. Looked up from germline, CDR1 is LNHNV and CDR2 is YYDKDF (reference sequence). The CDR3 sequence is 17 residues long. Germline trimming cut 1 base from V and 0 bases from J; bases unmatched to any gene: 4. Details on this clone: Its target is unknown.

This clonotype was obtained from an adult with COVID-19. The rearrangement joins TRBV15 to TRBJ2-1, with TRBD2 matching 9 bases. The specimen sequenced was naive CD4+ T cells from PBMCs, cultured in vitro. Sample subset: naive CD4+ T cells isolated by negative enrichment. CDR3 bases: TGTGCCACCAGCAGAGTTTATAGCGGGAGCTCCTACAATGAGCAGTTCTTC. Residues: CATSRVYSGSSYNEQFF. Looking up the rest from reference TRBV15 and TRBJ2-1 gives the full variable domain: DAMVIQNPRYQVTQFGKPVTLSCSQTLNHNVMYWYQQKSSQAPKLLFHYYDKDFNNEADTPDNFQSRRPNTSFCFLDIRSPGLGDTAMYLCATSRVYSGSSYNEQFFGPGTRLTVL.